This entry concerns a single T cell receptor (beta chain). Its specificity is not known. Unique molecular identifiers were present on the cDNA, and a universal primer site came from template switching. A single record per CDR3 protein comes from TCRdb applying MiXCR to the 5' RACE reads. The sample consists of about 20,000 distinct CDR3 sequences, roughly 70% of them appearing once. The length of the CDR3 is 12 residues. Germline lookup yields CDR1 LNHNV and CDR2 YYDKDF (reference sequence). Between the trimmed V and J ends, which lost 0 bases and 7 bases, there was a span of 7 bases. These data belong to a study of identical twins. Overall study results and limits: Insertion counts were lower in abundant cord blood beta clonotypes, a trend that memory repertoires did not show. Among out-of-frame alpha sequences shared by twins, low generation probability occurred in excess.

Sequencing was carried out using memory (CD45RO+) T cells sorted from blood. The genes are TRBV15 and TRBJ2-7, with D hard to call. This receptor was obtained from a woman aged 18-29 years in good health. This table probably holds off-target reads from a library built for another chain. Here the CDR3 DNA reads TGTGCCACCAGCAGAGATCGGAGAGAGCAGTACTTC. Its translation: CATSRDRREQYF.